The 9 T cell receptor beta chains below were found in one sample sequenced in a study of T cell changes during pregnancy in multiple sclerosis. The data were produced by immunoSEQ multiplex PCR, yet TCRdb's version contains in-frame clones alone and is incomplete. Here the sample spans 45,000 to 60,000 clones, about 90% being singletons. The source material was peripheral blood, sampled in the first trimester of pregnancy. Receptor source: a female donor with multiple sclerosis, enrolled in a pregnancy study.

The chain has TRBV23-1 and TRBJ2-7; D is unclear. TRBV23-1 is marked as an open reading frame, function uncertain. V lost 0 bases and J lost 2, with 11 bases in between. CDR3 length equals 15 residues. CDR3: CASSQSERGPYEQYF. The CDR3 DNA reads TGCGCCAGCAGTCAATCGGAGCGCGGTCCCTACGAGCAGTACTTC.

This chain connects TRBV18 to TRBJ1-5; perhaps TRBD1 as D (6 bases). V was pared by 3 bases and J by 7 bases, with 16 bases between. In germline, CDR1 is KGHSH, CDR2 LQKENI. The CDR3 is made up of 15 amino acids. This CDR3 reads CASSPLGAGDQPQHF. DNA for the CDR3: TGTGCCAGCTCACCCCTTGGTGCAGGGGACCAGCCCCAGCATTTT.

The gene calls are TRBV5-1 and TRBJ2-3; no clear D. This CDR3 is 14 amino acids long. Germline assignment: CDR1 SGHRS and CDR2 YFSETQ. The V and J ends lost 1 base and 0 bases respectively, with 6 bases between them. The CDR3 coding sequence is TGCGCCAGCAGCTTGACAGTTAGCACAGATACGCAGTATTTT. This sequence encodes CASSLTVSTDTQYF.

The gene calls are TRBV5-6 and TRBJ2-3; TRBD2 aligns across 8 bases. The germline gives CDR1 SGHDT, CDR2 YYEEEE. The CDR3 contains 16 residues. The V and J ends lost 1 base and 4 bases, in that order; junction bases with no gene match: 8. The CDR3 coding sequence is TGTGCCAGCAGCTTGAGTGGCGGGGGGTGGTCAGATACGCAGTATTTT. Translating it yields CASSLSGGGWSDTQYF.

This sequence joins TRBV23-1 and TRBJ2-5, with a tentative D call TRBD2 (5 bases). TRBV23-1 is labeled an ORF, and its function is uncertain. This CDR3 is built from 14 residues. Between the trimmed V and J ends, which lost 8 bases and 5 bases, there was a span of 18 bases. As DNA, the CDR3 is TGCGCCAGCCCGGTGGCTGCCCGGGGTGAGACCCAGTACTTC. It specifies CASPVAARGETQYF.

The chain links TRBV7-2 to TRBJ1-1; D uncertain. The CDR3 has 12 residues. Germline V lookup: CDR1 SGHTA, CDR2 FQGNSA. Trimming cost V 2 bases and J 5 bases, with 6 bases left between them. The CDR3 region has the DNA TGTGCCAGCAGCTTACGGGGAACTGAAGCTTTCTTT. Translated: CASSLRGTEAFF.

This chain uses TRBV10-1 with TRBJ1-1; D may be TRBD1 (5 bases). The ends were cut back, 2 bases at V and 2 bases at J, with 9 bases in the middle. In germline, CDR1 is WNHNN, CDR2 SYGVQD (reference sequence). This CDR3 is built from 14 residues. The CDR3 sequence is CASSEGASNTEAFF. CDR3 sequence (DNA): TGCGCCAGCAGTGAGGGGGCAAGTAACACTGAAGCTTTCTTT.

The V gene is TRBV6-5, the J gene TRBJ1-4; 8 bases agree with TRBD1. With V trimmed by 6 bases and J by 5 bases, 5 bases remained unmatched. The CDR3 length is 14 residues. Per the germline V gene, CDR1 is MNHEY and CDR2 is SVGAGI. Here the CDR3 reads CASRNRGGNEKLFF. The CDR3 coding sequence is TGTGCCAGCAGAAACAGGGGGGGGAATGAAAAACTGTTTTTT.

The rearrangement joins TRBV21-1 to TRBJ1-2. TRBV21-1 is a pseudogene segment. The CDR3 contains 12 residues. CDR3 loop: CASSNDRRGYTF. CDR3 nucleotide sequence: TGTGCCAGCAGCAATGACCGGAGAGGCTACACCTTC.